These T cell receptor beta chains were read from a single sample in a study of long-term antiretroviral therapy in people with HIV. Measured with immunoSEQ multiplex PCR; TCRdb has only the in-frame clones, and not every one. The sample includes tens of thousands of clones, 65% to 90% of them seen just once. The sequencing here drew on unsorted PBMCs, taken about 3.3 years after starting antiretroviral therapy. Receptors originate from a man aged 18 to 30 with HIV. Each CDR3 is given with its conserved first and last residue. A D gene is named only where the DNA matches it firmly. A clone size is listed for some rows: how often the clone was seen (once, few, many), or a class if it is expanded.

NA	TRBJ1-4	TRBV27	NA	CASSLSLATNEKLFF	TGTGCCAGCAGTTTGAGCCTTGCAACTAATGAAAAACTGTTTTTT
NA	TRBJ2-7	TRBV9	TRBD2	CASSLQRDRGEQYF	TGTGCCAGCAGCCTCCAGCGGGATAGGGGCGAGCAGTACTTC
NA	TRBJ2-1	TRBV6-5	NA	CASSTGAPGYNEQFF	TGTGCCAGCAGTACCGGGGCCCCGGGGTACAATGAGCAGTTCTTC
NA	TRBJ2-1	TRBV4-1	TRBD1	CASSQDWDREYYNEQFF	TGCGCCAGCAGCCAAGACTGGGACAGGGAATACTACAATGAGCAGTTCTTC
once	TRBJ1-1	TRBV5-8	TRBD1	CASSAGDSQFRDTEAFF	TGTGCCAGCAGCGCCGGGGACAGCCAATTTAGGGACACTGAAGCTTTCTTT
once	TRBJ2-3	TRBV28	NA	CASRPGGSTDTQYF	TGTGCCAGCAGACCCGGGGGTAGCACAGATACGCAGTATTTT
NA	TRBJ1-1	TRBV2	TRBD1	CASSEVGQGRLTEAFF	TGTGCCAGCAGTGAAGTGGGACAGGGGCGATTGACTGAAGCTTTCTTT
NA	TRBJ2-7	TRBV10-3	NA	CAISPDRFSYEQYF	TGTGCCATCAGCCCTGACAGGTTCTCCTACGAGCAGTACTTC
NA	TRBJ2-5	TRBV29-1	NA	CSGLLDSQETQYF	TGCAGCGGCCTCCTCGACAGCCAAGAGACCCAGTACTTC
NA	TRBJ2-3	TRBV5-8	NA	CASSRWTRTDTQYF	TGTGCCAGCAGCCGCTGGACCCGCACAGATACGCAGTATTTT
few	TRBJ2-3	TRBV7-2	NA	CASSLDDRWSTDTQYF	TGTGCCAGCAGCTTAGACGACAGGTGGAGCACAGATACGCAGTATTTT
NA	TRBJ2-2	TRBV5-6	NA	CASSLAGKNTGELFF	TGTGCCAGCAGCTTGGCGGGGAAGAACACCGGGGAGCTGTTTTTT
NA	TRBJ1-5	TRBV10-2	TRBD1	CASREQGAPDQPQHF	TGCGCCAGCAGGGAACAGGGGGCCCCCGATCAGCCCCAGCATTTT
NA	TRBJ1-4	TRBV18	NA	CASSLDFPGTNEKLFF	TGTGCCAGCTCACTAGACTTCCCTGGGACTAATGAAAAACTGTTTTTT
few	TRBJ1-1	TRBV27	NA	CASSDGNRDTEAFF	TGTGCCAGCAGTGACGGGAATAGGGACACTGAAGCTTTCTTT
NA	TRBJ2-7	TRBV11-2	NA	CASSMRASYEQYF	TGTGCCAGCAGCATGCGGGCCTCCTACGAGCAGTACTTC
NA	TRBJ2-7	TRBV7-6	TRBD1	CASSAGTGTLSYEQYF	TGTGCCAGCAGCGCCGGGACAGGGACCCTATCCTACGAGCAGTACTTC
NA	TRBJ2-2	TRBV19	TRBD1	CASSISTGAASGELFF	TGTGCCAGTAGTATTAGTACAGGGGCGGCATCCGGGGAGCTGTTTTTT